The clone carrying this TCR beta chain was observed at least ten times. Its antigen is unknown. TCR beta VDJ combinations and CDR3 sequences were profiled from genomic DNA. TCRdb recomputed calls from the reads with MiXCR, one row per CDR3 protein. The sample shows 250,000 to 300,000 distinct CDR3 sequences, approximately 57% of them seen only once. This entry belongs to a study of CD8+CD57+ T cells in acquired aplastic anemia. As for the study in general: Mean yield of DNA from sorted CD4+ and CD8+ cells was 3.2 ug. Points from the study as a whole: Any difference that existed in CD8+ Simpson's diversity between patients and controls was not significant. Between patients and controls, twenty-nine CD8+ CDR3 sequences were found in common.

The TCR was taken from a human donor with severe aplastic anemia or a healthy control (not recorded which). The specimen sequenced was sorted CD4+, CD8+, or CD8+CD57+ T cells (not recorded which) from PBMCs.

This CDR3 reads CASTPGQGIIEAQHF. CDR3 bases: TGTGCCAGTACCCCGGGACAGGGGATCATAGAAGCCCAGCATTTT. The chain recombines TRBV19 with TRBJ1-5; TRBD1 matches 10 bases. Trimming took 7 bases from V and 11 from J; bases not matched to a gene: 14. The germline V gene has CDR1 LNHDA and CDR2 SQIVND (reference sequence). The CDR3 totals 15 residues. Based on the CDR3 plus reference TRBV19 and TRBJ1-5, the full variable domain is DGGITQSPKYLFRKEGQNVTLSCEQNLNHDAMYWYRQDPGQGLRLIYYSQIVNDFQKGDIAEGYSVSREKKESFPLTVTSAQKNPTAFYLCASTPGQGIIEAQHFGDGTRLSIL.